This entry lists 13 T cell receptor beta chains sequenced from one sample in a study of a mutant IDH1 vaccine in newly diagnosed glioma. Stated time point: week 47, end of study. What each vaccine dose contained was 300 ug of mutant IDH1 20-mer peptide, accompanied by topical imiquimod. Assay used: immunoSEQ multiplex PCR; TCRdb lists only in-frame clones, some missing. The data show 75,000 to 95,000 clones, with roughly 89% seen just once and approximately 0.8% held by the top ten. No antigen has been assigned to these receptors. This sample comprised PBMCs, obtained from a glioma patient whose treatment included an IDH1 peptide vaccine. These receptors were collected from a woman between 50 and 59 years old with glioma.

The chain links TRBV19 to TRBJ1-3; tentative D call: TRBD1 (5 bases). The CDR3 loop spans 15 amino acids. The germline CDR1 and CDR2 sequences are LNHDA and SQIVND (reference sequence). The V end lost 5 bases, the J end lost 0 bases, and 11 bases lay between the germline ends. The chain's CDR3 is CASSEGRSSGNTIYF. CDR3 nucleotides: TGTGCCAGTAGTGAGGGGAGGTCCTCTGGAAACACCATATATTTT.

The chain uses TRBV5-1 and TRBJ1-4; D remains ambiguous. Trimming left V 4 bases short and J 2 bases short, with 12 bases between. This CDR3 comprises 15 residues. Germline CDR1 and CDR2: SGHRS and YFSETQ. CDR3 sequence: CASSAQVTTNEKLFF. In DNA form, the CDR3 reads TGCGCCAGCAGCGCTCAAGTCACTACTAATGAAAAACTGTTTTTT.

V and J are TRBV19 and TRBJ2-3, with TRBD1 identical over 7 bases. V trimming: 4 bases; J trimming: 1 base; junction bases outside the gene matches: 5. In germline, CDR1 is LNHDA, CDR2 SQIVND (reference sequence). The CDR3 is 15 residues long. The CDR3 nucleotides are TGTGCCAGTAGTAATACAGGGGTGGGCACAGATACGCAGTATTTT. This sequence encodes CASSNTGVGTDTQYF.

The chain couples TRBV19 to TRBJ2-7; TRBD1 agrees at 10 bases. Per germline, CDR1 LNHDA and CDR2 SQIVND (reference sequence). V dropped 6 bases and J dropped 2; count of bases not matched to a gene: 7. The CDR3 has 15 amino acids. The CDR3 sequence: CASRTGGERAYEQYF. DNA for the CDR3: TGTGCCAGTAGGACAGGGGGCGAACGGGCCTACGAGCAGTACTTC.

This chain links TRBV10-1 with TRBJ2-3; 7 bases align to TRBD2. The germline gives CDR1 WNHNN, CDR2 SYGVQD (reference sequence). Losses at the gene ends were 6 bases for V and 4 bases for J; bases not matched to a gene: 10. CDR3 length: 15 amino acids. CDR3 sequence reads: CASRAGLKPADTQYF. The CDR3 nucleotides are TGCGCCAGCAGAGCGGGACTTAAACCCGCAGATACGCAGTATTTT.

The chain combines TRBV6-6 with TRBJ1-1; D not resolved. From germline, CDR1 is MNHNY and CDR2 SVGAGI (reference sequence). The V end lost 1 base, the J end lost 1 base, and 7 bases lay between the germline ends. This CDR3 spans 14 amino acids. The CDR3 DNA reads TGTGCCAGCAGTTACTTTCGCGGGAACACTGAAGCTTTCTTT. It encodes CASSYFRGNTEAFF.

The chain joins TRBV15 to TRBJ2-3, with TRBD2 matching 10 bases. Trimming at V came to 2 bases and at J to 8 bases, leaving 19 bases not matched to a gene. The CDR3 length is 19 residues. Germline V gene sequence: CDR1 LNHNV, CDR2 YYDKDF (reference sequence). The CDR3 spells CATSRRTAVLAGLHGTQYF. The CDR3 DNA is TGTGCCACCAGCAGAAGAACGGCAGTACTAGCGGGATTACACGGTACGCAGTATTTT.

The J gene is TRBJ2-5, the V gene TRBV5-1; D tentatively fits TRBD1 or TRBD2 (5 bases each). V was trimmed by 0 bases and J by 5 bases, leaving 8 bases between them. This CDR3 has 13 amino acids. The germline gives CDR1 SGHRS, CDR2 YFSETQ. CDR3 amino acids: CASSLVGEETQYF. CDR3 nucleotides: TGCGCCAGCAGCTTGGTAGGGGAGGAGACCCAGTACTTC.

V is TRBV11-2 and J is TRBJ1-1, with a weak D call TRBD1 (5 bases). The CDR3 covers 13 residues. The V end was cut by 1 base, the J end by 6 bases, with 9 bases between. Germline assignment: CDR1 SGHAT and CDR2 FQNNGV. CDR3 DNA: TGTGCCAGCAGCTTAGTTCCAGGGCCTGAAGCTTTCTTT. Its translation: CASSLVPGPEAFF.

The CDR3 region has the DNA TGTGCCAGCAGTATAACAGCGGGAGGGTCCTCCCTCTACAATGAGCAGTTCTTC. Its protein product is CASSITAGGSSLYNEQFF. The chain uses TRBV28 and TRBJ2-1; TRBD2 matches 10 bases. Unmatched junction bases numbered 13, after V lost 5 bases and J lost 3 bases. The CDR3 is 18 residues long. Per germline, CDR1 MDHEN and CDR2 SYDVKM. The whole variable domain, filled in from reference TRBV28 and TRBJ2-1, reads DVKVTQSSRYLVKRTGEKVFLECVQDMDHENMFWYRQDPGLGLRLIYFSYDVKMKEKGDIPEGYSVSREKKERFSLILESASTNQTSMYLCASSITAGGSSLYNEQFFGPGTRLTVL.

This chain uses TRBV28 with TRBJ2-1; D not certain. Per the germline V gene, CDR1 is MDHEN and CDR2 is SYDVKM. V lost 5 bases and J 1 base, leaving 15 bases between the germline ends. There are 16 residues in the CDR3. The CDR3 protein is CASSIVGRGSYNEQFF. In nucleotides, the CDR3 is TGTGCCAGCAGTATAGTCGGGCGCGGTTCCTACAATGAGCAGTTCTTC.

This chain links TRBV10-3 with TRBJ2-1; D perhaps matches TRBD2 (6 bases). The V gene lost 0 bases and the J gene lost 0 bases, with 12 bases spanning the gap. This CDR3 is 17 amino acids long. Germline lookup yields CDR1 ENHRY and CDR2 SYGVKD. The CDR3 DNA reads TGTGCCATCAGTGAGTCCCGTGGAGGGAGCTCCTACAATGAGCAGTTCTTC. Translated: CAISESRGGSSYNEQFF.

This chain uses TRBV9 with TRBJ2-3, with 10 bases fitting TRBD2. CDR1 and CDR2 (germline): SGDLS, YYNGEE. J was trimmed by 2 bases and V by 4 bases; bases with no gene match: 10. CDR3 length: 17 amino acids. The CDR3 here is CASSPWTSGDFTDTQYF. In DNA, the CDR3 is TGTGCCAGCAGCCCATGGACTAGCGGAGATTTCACAGATACGCAGTATTTT.